Below are 29 T cell receptor beta chains sequenced from a single sample in a study of shared clonotypes between healthy human individuals. Method: immunoSEQ multiplex PCR; TCRdb's copy keeps in-frame clones and lacks some. Among about 1.1 million clones listed, 75% to 80% were seen once. Sequenced: memory CD4+ T cells from PBMCs. As for subset: CD45RA-negative fraction. The receptors derive from a man between 18 and 35 years old in good health. Some clones in this sample may be carry-over from other donors' samples.

The chain is built from TRBV5-4 and TRBJ2-3; D is unresolved. CDR1 and CDR2 from the germline V gene are SGHNT and YYREEE (reference sequence). The V gene lost 1 base and the J gene lost 3 bases, with 6 bases spanning the gap. The CDR3 spans 13 residues. Written as DNA, the CDR3 is TGTGCCAGCAGCTTGACGGAGACAGATACGCAGTATTTT. This sequence encodes CASSLTETDTQYF.

The CDR3 reads CASSTGTGVSGELFF. CDR3 nucleotide sequence: TGTGCCAGCAGCACCGGGACAGGGGTATCAGGGGAGCTGTTTTTT. This chain links TRBV5-8 with TRBJ2-2; 10 bases fit TRBD1. This CDR3 has 15 amino acids. The J segment lost 8 bases and the V segment lost 4 bases, leaving 8 bases of the junction unmatched. Germline V gene sequence: CDR1 SGHTS, CDR2 YDEGEE.

As for this clone: At one boundary the junction diverges from the germline segment, which might be a read error. This sample includes further DNA sequences coding for the same CDR3. The CDR3 region has the DNA TGCAGTGGGGGGAGGGGCGAAAAATTGTTTTTT. Translation gives CSGGRGEKLFF. The J gene is TRBJ1-4, the V gene TRBV20-1, with TRBD1 as a possible D gene (5 bases). Looked up from germline, CDR1 is DFQATT and CDR2 is SNEGSKA (reference sequence). The CDR3 contains 11 residues.

In its sample, this clone was seen a few times. The V and J genes are TRBV12-5 and TRBJ2-2; maybe TRBD1 (6 bases). Germline CDR1 is LGHNT and CDR2 is FRNRAP. The V gene lost 0 bases and the J gene lost 5 bases, with 10 bases spanning the gap. This CDR3 has 15 residues. This chain's CDR3 is CASGLVVGGTGELFF. The CDR3 DNA follows: TGTGCTAGTGGTTTGGTAGTAGGGGGAACCGGGGAGCTGTTTTTT.

This chain connects TRBV4-1 to TRBJ2-7, with 7 bases fitting TRBD2. The CDR3 totals 15 residues. Germline values: CDR1 MGHRA, CDR2 YSYEKL. The ends lost 1 base at V and 3 bases at J; junction bases unmatched: 6. The DNA of the CDR3 is TGCGCCAGCAGCCAAGGGTCGGCTAGCGGCTACGAGCAGTACTTC. This sequence encodes CASSQGSASGYEQYF.

The gene calls are TRBV28 and TRBJ2-5, with TRBD2 matching over 12 bases. Germline values: CDR1 MDHEN, CDR2 SYDVKM. The V segment lost 2 bases and the J segment 11 bases; nucleotides outside the gene matches: 9. The CDR3 sequence is 15 residues long. CDR3 sequence reads: CASSLPPGLAGEQYF. The DNA for the CDR3 is TGTGCCAGCAGTTTACCCCCGGGACTAGCGGGTGAGCAGTACTTC.

The rearrangement uses TRBV4-2 and TRBJ2-6, with a possible D match to TRBD2 (8 bases). Germline-derived CDR1 and CDR2 are LGHNA and YNFKEQ. Trimming pared 0 bases from V and 0 bases from J, leaving 15 bases between. The CDR3 covers 19 residues. The CDR3 region is CASSQDREGATSGANVLTF. The CDR3 bases are TGTGCCAGCAGCCAAGATCGGGAGGGGGCAACCTCTGGGGCCAACGTCCTGACTTTC.

The V gene is TRBV12-5, the J gene TRBJ1-1; 10 bases map to TRBD1. The J segment lost 8 bases and the V segment lost 5 bases, leaving 11 bases of the junction unmatched. CDR3 length: 15 amino acids. Looked up from germline, CDR1 is LGHNT and CDR2 is FRNRAP. The CDR3 loop reads CASGMPGQGTWEAFF. The CDR3 region has the DNA TGTGCTAGTGGTATGCCGGGACAGGGGACTTGGGAAGCTTTCTTT.

This clone was picked up a small number of times. CDR3 loop: CASRTAGVTEAFF. The CDR3 nucleotides are TGTGCCAGCAGGACCGCGGGAGTCACTGAAGCTTTCTTT. The V call is TRBV2, the J call TRBJ1-1; D uncertain. Between the trimmed V and J ends, which lost 6 bases and 4 bases, there was a span of 12 bases. This CDR3 contains 13 residues. Germline assignment: CDR1 SNHLY and CDR2 FYNNEI.

The J gene is TRBJ1-1, the V gene TRBV19, with D tentatively TRBD1 (6 bases). V lost 6 bases, J lost 2 bases, and 19 bases lay in between. The germline V gene encodes CDR1 LNHDA and CDR2 SQIVND (reference sequence). The CDR3 is 16 residues long. For the CDR3, the DNA is TGTGCCAGTAGCGCCCTAGGCAGGGGTGATAACACTGAAGCTTTCTTT. Its protein product is CASSALGRGDNTEAFF.

This clone was recorded a few times. The chain combines TRBV16 with TRBJ2-5; no reliable D call. The germline CDR1 and CDR2 sequences are KGHSY and FQNENV. V was trimmed by 0 bases and J by 1 base, leaving 15 bases between them. This CDR3 comprises 17 residues. CDR3 sequence reads: CASSQSPGMLGQETQYF. For the CDR3, the DNA is TGTGCCAGCAGCCAATCTCCAGGAATGTTAGGCCAAGAGACCCAGTACTTC.

The chain carries TRBV6-5 and TRBJ1-2; D perhaps matches TRBD1 (5 bases). V shed 3 bases and J shed 6 bases, with 14 bases lying between them. Germline V gene sequence: CDR1 MNHEY, CDR2 SVGAGI. The CDR3 spans 14 residues. The CDR3, as DNA: TGTGCCAGCAGTTATAACACAGGAGAAAATGGCTACACCTTC. Amino acids: CASSYNTGENGYTF.

This clone was seen only a few times. The chain carries TRBV29-1 and TRBJ1-2; maybe TRBD1 (6 bases). Between the trimmed V and J ends, which lost 5 bases and 8 bases, there was a span of 15 bases. Per the germline V gene, CDR1 is SQVTM and CDR2 is ANQGSEA. CDR3 length: 12 amino acids. The CDR3 sequence: CSVSTTGPGYTF. The CDR3 nucleotides are TGCAGCGTTTCTACTACAGGGCCGGGCTACACCTTC.

This clone appeared a single time. The chain uses TRBV5-1 and TRBJ2-1; the D gene is possibly TRBD2 (7 bases). Germline V gives CDR1 SGHRS, CDR2 YFSETQ. CDR3 length equals 18 residues. Trimming removed 1 base from V and 0 bases from J, with 17 bases in between. CDR3 residues: CASSLRGGGLSSYNEQFF. The CDR3, as DNA: TGCGCCAGCAGCTTGAGGGGGGGCGGACTCAGCTCCTACAATGAGCAGTTCTTC.

This chain uses TRBV5-6 with TRBJ2-1, with D tentatively TRBD2 (6 bases). The CDR3 is 15 residues long. CDR1 SGHDT and CDR2 YYEEEE come from the germline V gene. With 3 bases removed from V and 11 bases from J, the gap between germline ends came to 21 bases. Here the CDR3 DNA reads TGTGCCAGCAGCTGGGGCGGGGTAGCACCAGGGCAGCAGTTCTTC. The encoded protein is CASSWGGVAPGQQFF.

The chain joins TRBV7-2 to TRBJ1-1; D unclear. V lost 1 base and J lost 1, with 7 bases in between. Germline V CDR1 and CDR2: SGHTA, FQGNSA. CDR3 size: 14 residues. The CDR3 region has the DNA TGTGCCAGCAGCTTAGTAGTTAGGAACACTGAAGCTTTCTTT. Translated, it gives CASSLVVRNTEAFF.

V is TRBV18 and J is TRBJ2-3; tentatively, D is TRBD1 (6 bases). The CDR3 runs 16 residues. Trimming cost V 2 bases and J 8 bases, with 20 bases left between them. Germline V gives CDR1 KGHSH, CDR2 LQKENI. The CDR3, as DNA: TGTGCCAGCTCACCAGTGTCGCAGAGCGCAGGGGTTACGCAGTATTTT. Its protein is CASSPVSQSAGVTQYF. The whole variable domain, remainder taken from reference TRBV18 and TRBJ2-3, is NAGVMQNPRHLVRRRGQEARLRCSPMKGHSHVYWYRQLPEEGLKFMVYLQKENIIDESGMPKERFSAEFPKEGPSILRIQQVVRGDSAAYFCASSPVSQSAGVTQYFGPGTRLTVL.

This clone appeared a few times. The chain uses TRBV11-1 and TRBJ2-3, with D unresolved. Germline V gene lookup returns CDR1 SGHAT and CDR2 FQDESV (reference sequence). Trimming removed 7 bases at V and 0 bases at J, with 17 bases between. CDR3 length: 16 residues. This CDR3 reads CASTPRRRLSTDTQYF. CDR3 DNA sequence: TGTGCCAGCACCCCAAGGCGAAGGCTTAGCACAGATACGCAGTATTTT.

The chain carries TRBV6-1 and TRBJ1-2; D remains ambiguous. The germline V gene has CDR1 MNHNS and CDR2 SASEGT. V was clipped by 0 bases and J by 4 bases, with 15 bases between them. The length of the CDR3 is 16 residues. Written as DNA, the CDR3 is TGTGCCAGCAGTGAAGCGCGAAGTGGCACCGTCTATGGCTACACCTTC. As protein: CASSEARSGTVYGYTF.

The chain carries TRBV5-1 and TRBJ1-1; D perhaps matches TRBD1 (5 bases). Germline V lookup: CDR1 SGHRS, CDR2 YFSETQ. The CDR3 sequence is 14 residues long. V was clipped by 4 bases and J by 1 base, with 11 bases between them. Here the CDR3 DNA reads TGCGCCAGCAGCAAACAGGATTCGAACACTGAAGCTTTCTTT. Protein: CASSKQDSNTEAFF.

This clone was detected only a few times. This chain joins TRBV14 and TRBJ1-3, with D unclear. Trimming shortened V by 1 base and J by 7 bases, and 14 bases separated the two germline ends. CDR3 length: 15 residues. Germline-derived CDR1 and CDR2 are SGHDN and FVKESK. The CDR3, as DNA: TGTGCCAGCAGCCAAGTAATGGGTAGTGCTAACACCATATATTTT. It yields the protein CASSQVMGSANTIYF.

V gene TRBV5-5 combines with J gene TRBJ2-5; D is uncertain. Trimming removed 3 bases from V and 5 bases from J, with 11 bases in between. The length of the CDR3 is 13 residues. Germline CDR1 reads SGHKS; CDR2 reads YYEKEE (reference sequence). The CDR3 nucleotides read TGTGCCAGCAGCTACCCCCCCCGGGAGACCCAGTACTTC. It encodes CASSYPPRETQYF.

The rearrangement joins TRBV6-5 to TRBJ2-3; D call uncertain. This CDR3 is 16 amino acids long. V shed 0 bases and J shed 2 bases, with 12 bases lying between them. Looked up from germline, CDR1 is MNHEY and CDR2 is SVGAGI. Here the CDR3 reads CASSYSTNRLTDTQYF. The CDR3, as DNA: TGTGCCAGCAGTTACTCGACGAACAGACTCACAGATACGCAGTATTTT.

The chain carries TRBV14 and TRBJ2-5; 7 bases line up with TRBD1. Per the germline V gene, CDR1 is SGHDN and CDR2 is FVKESK. The CDR3 is made up of 17 amino acids. With V trimmed by 0 bases and J by 4 bases, 11 bases remained unmatched. Here the CDR3 DNA reads TGTGCCAGCAGCCAAGACATCGGGACAGCGATTGGAGAGACCCAGTACTTC. Its protein is CASSQDIGTAIGETQYF.

V and J are TRBV27 and TRBJ1-5; D remains unclear. This CDR3 comprises 15 residues. V was shortened by 5 bases and J by 7 bases, with 18 bases between the two germline ends. Per the germline V gene, CDR1 is MNHEY and CDR2 is SMNVEV (reference sequence). CDR3 sequence: CASSPTLGSVQPQHF. The CDR3 bases are TGTGCCAGCAGTCCTACCCTCGGATCCGTACAGCCCCAGCATTTT.

V usage is TRBV2 and J usage is TRBJ1-2; possibly TRBD1 for D (5 bases). The CDR3 extends over 15 amino acids. Germline CDR1 reads SNHLY; CDR2 reads FYNNEI. V gave up 6 bases and J gave up 8 bases, with 22 bases separating them. In DNA form, the CDR3 reads TGTGCCAGCAGCGGCACAGGACCTCAAGGGTGGGGCTACACCTTC. Translation gives CASSGTGPQGWGYTF.

The chain couples TRBV25-1 to TRBJ1-2; D is possibly TRBD1 (5 bases). The germline CDR1 and CDR2 sequences are MGHDK and SYGVNS. The CDR3 has 13 amino acids. Trimming took off 6 bases at V and 4 bases at J, with 12 bases between the two ends. This CDR3 reads CASSQGIGYGYTF. The CDR3 bases are TGTGCCAGCAGCCAGGGTATAGGCTATGGCTACACCTTC.

This chain joins TRBV7-6 and TRBJ2-3, with D possibly matching TRBD2 (6 bases). The CDR3 length is 15 residues. Germline V gives CDR1 SGHVS, CDR2 FNYEAQ. Trimming stripped 4 bases from V and 1 base from J, with 12 bases between. CDR3 protein: CASSSSRLGTDTQYF. The CDR3 DNA follows: TGTGCCAGCAGCTCATCCCGACTAGGCACAGATACGCAGTATTTT.

V gene TRBV5-1 combines with J gene TRBJ2-1; 15 bases fit TRBD2. Losses at the gene ends were 5 bases for V and 7 bases for J; bases not matched to a gene: 4. This CDR3 comprises 15 residues. From germline, CDR1 is SGHRS and CDR2 YFSETQ. CDR3 in DNA: TGCGCCAGCAGGGCCGGGACTAGCGGGAGGAATGAGCAGTTCTTC. It yields the protein CASRAGTSGRNEQFF.